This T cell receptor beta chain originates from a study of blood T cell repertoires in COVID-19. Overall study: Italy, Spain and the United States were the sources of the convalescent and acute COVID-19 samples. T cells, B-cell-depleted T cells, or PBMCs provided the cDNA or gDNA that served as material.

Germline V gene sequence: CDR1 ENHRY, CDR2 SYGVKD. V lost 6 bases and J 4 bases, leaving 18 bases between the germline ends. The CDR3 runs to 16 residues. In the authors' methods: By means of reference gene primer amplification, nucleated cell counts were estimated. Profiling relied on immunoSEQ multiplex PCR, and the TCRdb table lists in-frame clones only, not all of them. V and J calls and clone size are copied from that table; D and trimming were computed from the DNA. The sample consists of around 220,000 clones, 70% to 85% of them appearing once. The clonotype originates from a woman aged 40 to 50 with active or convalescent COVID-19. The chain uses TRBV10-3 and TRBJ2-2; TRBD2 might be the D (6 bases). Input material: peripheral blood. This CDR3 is CAIRPIGRESTGELFF. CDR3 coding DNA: TGTGCCATCAGGCCGATCGGACGGGAGAGCACCGGGGAGCTGTTTTTT.